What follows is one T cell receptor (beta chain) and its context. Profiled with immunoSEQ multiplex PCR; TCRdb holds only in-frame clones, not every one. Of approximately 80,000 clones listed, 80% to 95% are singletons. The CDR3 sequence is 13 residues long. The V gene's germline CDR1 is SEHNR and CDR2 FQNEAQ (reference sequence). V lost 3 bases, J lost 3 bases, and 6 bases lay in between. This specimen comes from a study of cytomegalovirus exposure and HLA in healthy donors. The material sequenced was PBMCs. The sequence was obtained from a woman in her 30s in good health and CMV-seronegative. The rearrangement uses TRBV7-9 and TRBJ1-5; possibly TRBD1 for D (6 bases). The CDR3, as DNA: TGTGCCAGCAGCTTGGGGGCCAATCAGCCCCAGCATTTT. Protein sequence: CASSLGANQPQHF. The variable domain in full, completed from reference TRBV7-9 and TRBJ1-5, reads DTGVSQNPRHKITKRGQNVTFRCDPISEHNRLYWYRQTLGQGPEFLTYFQNEAQLEKSRLLSDRFSAERPKGSFSTLEIQRTEQGDSAMYLCASSLGANQPQHFGDGTRLSIL.